The rows below give T cell receptor beta chains drawn from one sample of a study of blood T cell repertoires in COVID-19. Clones were read by immunoSEQ multiplex PCR, and TCRdb kept only the in-frame ones, dropping some. The table lists around 290,000 clones, 80% to 95% of them singletons. The material sequenced was PBMCs or T cells enriched from blood (not recorded which). The origin of the receptors is a woman aged 25-40 years who had recovered from COVID-19. CDR3s include the opening cysteine and the closing phenylalanine or tryptophan. The D gene is left open where the match is weak. Size values are once, few and many counts, or a class for expanded clones, and some rows have none.

j_gene,v_gene,d_gene,abundance,CDR3aa,CDR3nt
TRBJ2-7,TRBV24-1,NA,NA,CATSESDRPYEQYF,TGTGCCACCAGTGAATCCGACAGACCCTACGAGCAGTACTTC
TRBJ1-5,TRBV2,TRBD1,NA,CASSRTGDHQPQHF,TGTGCCAGCAGCAGGACAGGGGATCATCAGCCCCAGCATTTT
TRBJ2-7,TRBV6-5,TRBD2,NA,CASMERPGGYEQYF,TGTGCCAGCATGGAGCGCCCCGGGGGGTACGAGCAGTACTTC
TRBJ1-1,TRBV6-5,NA,NA,CASSYTGQLNTEAFF,TGTGCCAGCAGTTACACTGGACAGCTGAACACTGAAGCTTTCTTT
TRBJ2-5,TRBV7-7,TRBD1,once,CASSPVTGAMETQYF,TGTGCTAGCAGCCCCGTGACAGGGGCCATGGAGACCCAGTACTTC
TRBJ2-7,TRBV6-5,TRBD2,NA,CASSYSMFGGSYEQYF,TGTGCCAGCAGTTACTCGATGTTCGGGGGGTCCTACGAGCAGTACTTC
TRBJ2-7,TRBV18,TRBD1,NA,CASSPTAGTGSYEQYF,TGTGCCAGCTCACCAACAGCCGGGACAGGGTCCTACGAGCAGTACTTC
TRBJ2-7,TRBV10-3,NA,once,CAISEGQGSSYEQYF,TGTGCCATCAGTGAAGGGCAGGGGAGCTCCTACGAGCAGTACTTC
TRBJ1-1,TRBV11-2,TRBD1,once,CASSSPIQGADTEAFF,TGTGCCAGCAGCTCCCCTATACAGGGGGCCGACACTGAAGCTTTCTTT
TRBJ2-1,TRBV27,TRBD2,NA,CASSPGTSGTNEQFF,TGTGCCAGCAGCCCCGGGACTAGCGGGACCAATGAGCAGTTCTTC
TRBJ2-2,TRBV5-8,NA,NA,CASRNRAGELFF,TGTGCCAGCAGGAACAGGGCCGGGGAGCTGTTTTTT
TRBJ1-5,TRBV5-3,TRBD1,NA,CARSLTTTGTGGCNQPQHF,TGTGCCAGAAGCTTGACCACTACCGGGACAGGGGGCTGCAATCAGCCCCAGCATTTT
TRBJ1-1,TRBV9,NA,few,CASSKGGTEAFF,TGTGCCAGCAGCAAAGGGGGTACTGAAGCTTTCTTT
TRBJ2-1,TRBV7-6,NA,NA,CASSLGQLSNQQFF,TGTGCCAGCAGCTTAGGACAGCTATCCAATCAGCAGTTCTTC
TRBJ2-1,TRBV7-8,TRBD2,NA,CASSLGTSSYNEQFF,TGTGCCAGCAGCTTAGGGACTAGCTCCTACAATGAGCAGTTCTTC
TRBJ2-1,TRBV27,TRBD2,NA,CASALSGSSYNEQFF,TGTGCCAGCGCACTTAGCGGGAGCTCCTACAATGAGCAGTTCTTC
TRBJ2-7,TRBV6-5,TRBD2,few,CASSSLAGGLYEQYF,TGTGCCAGCAGTTCACTAGCGGGAGGGCTCTACGAGCAGTACTTC
TRBJ2-7,TRBV4-3,NA,NA,CASSQDARLGEQYF,TGCGCCAGCAGCCAAGATGCCAGGCTCGGCGAGCAGTACTTC
TRBJ2-5,TRBV7-2,NA,NA,CASSAVLETQYF,TGTGCCAGCAGCGCGGTATTAGAGACCCAGTACTTC
TRBJ1-4,TRBV19,NA,NA,CASSIATTNEKLFF,TGTGCCAGTAGTATAGCTACAACTAATGAAAAACTGTTTTTT
TRBJ2-1,TRBV2,TRBD1,NA,CASSEVGQEYNEQFF,TGTGCCAGCAGTGAAGTGGGACAGGAGTACAATGAGCAGTTCTTC
TRBJ2-1,TRBV4-2,NA,NA,CASSQDGLAKAQFF,TGTGCCAGCAGCCAAGATGGGCTAGCAAAGGCGCAGTTCTTC
TRBJ2-3,TRBV7-6,NA,NA,CASSPRDFSSTDTQYF,TGTGCCAGCAGCCCCAGGGACTTTTCTAGCACAGATACGCAGTATTTT
TRBJ1-3,TRBV19,NA,NA,CASSMAVSGNTIYF,TGTGCCAGTAGTATGGCGGTCTCTGGAAACACCATATATTTT
TRBJ1-1,TRBV27,NA,NA,CASNGGPGAVDTEAFF,TGTGCCAGCAACGGGGGGCCAGGGGCGGTCGACACTGAAGCTTTCTTT
TRBJ2-7,TRBV4-3,TRBD2,NA,CASSPDSGTINNEQYF,TGCGCCAGCAGCCCAGATAGCGGGACTATAAATAACGAGCAGTACTTC
TRBJ2-1,TRBV4-3,NA,NA,CASSQEVGGIHEQFF,TGCGCCAGCAGCCAAGAAGTCGGAGGGATCCATGAGCAGTTCTTC
TRBJ1-1,TRBV9,NA,NA,CASSVGQSVNTEAFF,TGTGCCAGCAGCGTAGGACAGAGCGTGAACACTGAAGCTTTCTTT
TRBJ2-2,TRBV5-1,NA,NA,CASSLDSSGELFF,TGCGCCAGCAGCTTGGATAGCTCCGGGGAGCTGTTTTTT
TRBJ2-1,TRBV25-1,NA,NA,CASRDEGGSSYNEQFF,TGTGCCAGCAGGGATGAAGGGGGATCCTCCTACAATGAGCAGTTCTTC
TRBJ2-5,TRBV27,TRBD2,once,CASSLSGIPASGQETQYF,TGTGCCAGCAGTTTAAGCGGAATCCCGGCTAGCGGACAAGAGACCCAGTACTTC
TRBJ1-2,TRBV18,TRBD1,once,CASAPTSGTGSYGYTF,TGTGCCAGCGCTCCAACCTCCGGGACAGGGAGCTATGGCTACACCTTC
TRBJ2-1,TRBV6-5,NA,NA,CASSIRESYNEQFF,TGTGCCAGCAGTATACGGGAATCCTACAATGAGCAGTTCTTC
TRBJ1-2,TRBV9,NA,NA,CASLHPGGHGYTF,TGTGCCAGCCTACATCCCGGGGGTCATGGCTACACCTTC
TRBJ1-1,TRBV4-2,NA,NA,CASSQAGKPDTEAFF,TGTGCCAGCAGCCAAGCAGGGAAACCTGACACTGAAGCTTTCTTT
TRBJ2-7,TRBV25-1,TRBD2,NA,CASSASGSYEQYF,TGTGCCAGCAGCGCTAGCGGGAGTTACGAGCAGTACTTC
TRBJ2-3,TRBV5-4,TRBD1,NA,CASSLVGTVTDTQYF,TGTGCCAGCAGCTTGGTAGGGACAGTCACAGATACGCAGTATTTT
TRBJ2-5,TRBV15,TRBD1,once,CATSRDRDQETQYF,TGTGCCACCAGTCGGGACAGGGACCAAGAGACCCAGTACTTC
TRBJ1-1,TRBV10-2,NA,once,CAIGRTGDTEAFF,TGCGCCATCGGACGGACGGGGGACACTGAAGCTTTCTTT
TRBJ2-7,TRBV6-2/TRBV6-3,TRBD1,NA,CASSADRGGYEQYF,TGTGCCAGCAGTGCAGACAGGGGGGGCTACGAGCAGTACTTC
TRBJ1-6,TRBV7-2,NA,NA,CASSLWSGIDNSPLHF,TGTGCCAGCAGCTTATGGTCCGGGATCGATAATTCACCCCTCCACTTT
TRBJ2-2,TRBV7-2,NA,once,CASSLPTGRSTGELFF,TGTGCCAGCAGCTTACCAACCGGTCGTAGTACCGGGGAGCTGTTTTTT
TRBJ1-1,TRBV5-1,TRBD1,NA,CASRGQVARENTEAFF,TGCGCCAGCAGGGGACAGGTTGCTCGCGAGAACACTGAAGCTTTCTTT
TRBJ2-5,TRBV6-2/TRBV6-3,TRBD1,NA,CASSYPGQGQETQYF,TGTGCCAGCAGTTATCCCGGACAGGGCCAAGAGACCCAGTACTTC
TRBJ1-3,TRBV6-2/TRBV6-3,NA,NA,CASSYGSLGNTIYF,TGTGCCAGCAGTTACGGCTCTCTTGGAAACACCATATATTTT